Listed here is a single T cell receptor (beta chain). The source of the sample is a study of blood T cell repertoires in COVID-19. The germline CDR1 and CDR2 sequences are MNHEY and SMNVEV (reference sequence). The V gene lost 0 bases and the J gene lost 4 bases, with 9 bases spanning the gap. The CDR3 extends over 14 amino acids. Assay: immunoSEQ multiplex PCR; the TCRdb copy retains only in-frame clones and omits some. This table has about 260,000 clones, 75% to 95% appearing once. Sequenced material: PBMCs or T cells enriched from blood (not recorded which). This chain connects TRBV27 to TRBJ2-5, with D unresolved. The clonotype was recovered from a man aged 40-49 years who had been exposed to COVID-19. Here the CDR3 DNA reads TGTGCCAGCAGTTTATCTCCAGATGTAGAGACCCAGTACTTC. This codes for CASSLSPDVETQYF.